These T cell receptor beta chains were read from a single sample in a study of CD8 T cells in Susac syndrome. TCRdb passed the immunoSEQ multiplex PCR reads through MiXCR, listing each CDR3 protein once. The sample includes hundreds of thousands of distinct CDR3 sequences, roughly 90% seen only once; the top ten take 0.1% to 0.15%. Sequenced: CD8+ T cells from PBMCs. These receptors were collected from a human donor with multiple sclerosis. Both conserved end residues are part of each CDR3. A D gene is named only where the DNA matches it firmly. Not all rows give a size; the values are once, few, many and, for expanded clones, a class.

- TRBD1 TRBJ2-7 TRBV11-3 14 CASSTRDRTYEQYF TGTGCCAGCAGCACCCGGGACAGGACCTACGAGCAGTACTTC
- - TRBJ2-2 TRBV27 13 CASSFAPTGELFF TGTGCCAGCAGTTTCGCACCTACCGGGGAGCTGTTTTTT
once TRBD1 TRBJ2-7 TRBV7-8 13 CASSATGQAEQYF TGTGCCAGCAGCGCTACGGGACAGGCCGAGCAGTACTTC
- - TRBJ1-3 TRBV12-3/TRBV12-4 16 CASSQTGIHSGNTIYF TGTGCCAGCAGTCAGACAGGAATCCACTCTGGAAACACCATATATTTT
- - TRBJ2-6 TRBV27 18 CASSLYGGLLSGANVLTF TGTGCCAGCAGTTTATATGGGGGATTACTCTCTGGGGCCAACGTCCTGACTTTC
- TRBD2 TRBJ2-1 TRBV6-2/TRBV6-3 12 CASTGTSREQFF TGTGCCAGCACAGGGACTAGCCGTGAGCAGTTCTTC
once TRBD2 TRBJ2-1 TRBV10-3 17 CAISESSSGSFYNEQFF TGTGCCATCAGTGAGTCCTCTAGCGGGAGCTTCTACAATGAGCAGTTCTTC
- - TRBJ1-2 TRBV27 13 CASSPGHNYGYTF TGTGCCAGCAGTCCCGGCCATAACTATGGCTACACCTTC
- - TRBJ2-3 TRBV14 14 CASSQETSTDTQYF TGTGCCAGCAGCCAAGAAACTAGCACAGATACGCAGTATTTT
- - TRBJ1-2 TRBV19 17 CAISDPLAGKPNYGYTF TGTGCCATTTCGGATCCATTGGCAGGGAAGCCCAACTATGGCTACACCTTC
once TRBD2 TRBJ2-1 TRBV7-6 15 CASSLGLAIHNEQFF TGTGCCAGCAGCTTGGGACTAGCGATCCACAATGAGCAGTTCTTC
- TRBD1 TRBJ2-7 TRBV12-3/TRBV12-4 15 CASSFRDRGHYEQYF TGTGCCAGCAGTTTTCGGGACAGGGGACACTACGAGCAGTACTTC
- - TRBJ2-1 TRBV28 14 CASRPQGSYNEQFF TGTGCCAGCCGACCTCAGGGCTCCTACAATGAGCAGTTCTTC
- - TRBJ1-1 TRBV12-3/TRBV12-4 15 CASSQSTGFDTEAFF TGTGCCAGCAGCCAAAGCACAGGGTTTGACACTGAAGCTTTCTTT
- TRBD1 TRBJ1-2 TRBV6-2/TRBV6-3 16 CASNTDREDYSGGYTF TGTGCCAGCAATACCGACAGGGAGGACTACTCGGGTGGCTACACCTTC
- - TRBJ1-1 TRBV11-1 13 CASSLEESTEAFF TGTGCCAGCAGCTTAGAAGAGAGCACTGAAGCTTTCTTT
- - TRBJ1-5 TRBV6-2/TRBV6-3 11 CASRGGSDQHF TGTGCCAGTCGCGGCGGGTCGGACCAGCATTTT
- TRBD1 TRBJ1-1 TRBV12-3/TRBV12-4 15 CASSPQGGMNTEAFF TGTGCCAGCAGTCCCCAGGGGGGAATGAACACTGAAGCTTTCTTT
- - TRBJ2-2 TRBV29-1 12 CSGLAGTGELFF TGCAGCGGTCTCGCAGGGACCGGGGAGCTGTTTTTT
- - TRBJ2-1 TRBV4-1 15 CASSPVPQVADEQFF TGCGCCAGCTCCCCGGTGCCTCAGGTTGCGGATGAGCAGTTCTTC
- TRBD1 TRBJ2-7 TRBV19 14 CASSTSGGTYEQYF TGTGCCAGTAGTACGTCAGGGGGTACCTACGAGCAGTACTTC
- - TRBJ2-7 TRBV7-8 14 CASSSWTVTYEQYF TGTGCCAGCAGCTCCTGGACAGTCACCTACGAGCAGTACTTC
- - TRBJ2-7 TRBV11-2 13 CASSRGTIYEQYF TGTGCCAGCAGTCGGGGGACCATCTACGAGCAGTACTTC
- TRBD2 TRBJ2-1 TRBV2 17 CASSEGSASGRRDEQFF TGTGCCAGCAGTGAAGGTTCGGCTAGCGGGAGGAGGGATGAGCAGTTCTTC
- TRBD2 TRBJ2-7 TRBV4-3 13 CASSHWRTSEQYF TGCGCCAGCAGCCACTGGAGGACTAGCGAGCAGTACTTC
- TRBD1 TRBJ1-1 TRBV12-3/TRBV12-4 14 CASRYLYRGEEAFF TGTGCCAGCAGATATCTTTACAGGGGGGAAGAAGCTTTCTTT
- - TRBJ2-7 TRBV10-3 16 CAISVRGTVEDYEQYF TGTGCCATCAGCGTTCGGGGAACAGTTGAAGACTACGAGCAGTACTTC
- TRBD1 TRBJ1-2 TRBV20-1 16 CSARDLGQGRIDGYTF TGCAGTGCTAGAGATCTAGGACAGGGGCGAATTGACGGCTACACCTTC